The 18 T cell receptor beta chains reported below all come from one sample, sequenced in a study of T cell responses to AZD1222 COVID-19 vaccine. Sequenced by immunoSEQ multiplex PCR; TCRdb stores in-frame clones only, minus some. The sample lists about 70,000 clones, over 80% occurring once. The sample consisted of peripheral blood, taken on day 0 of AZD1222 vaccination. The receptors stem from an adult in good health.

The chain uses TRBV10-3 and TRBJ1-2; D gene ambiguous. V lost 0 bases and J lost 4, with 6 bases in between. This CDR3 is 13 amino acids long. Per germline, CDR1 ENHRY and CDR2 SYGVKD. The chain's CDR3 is CAISESVRYGYTF. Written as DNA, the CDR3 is TGTGCCATCAGTGAGTCGGTCCGCTATGGCTACACCTTC.

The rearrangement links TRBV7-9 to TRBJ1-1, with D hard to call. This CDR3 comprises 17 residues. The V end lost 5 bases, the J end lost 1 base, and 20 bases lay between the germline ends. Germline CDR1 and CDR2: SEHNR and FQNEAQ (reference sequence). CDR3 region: CASSPEETVPENTEAFF. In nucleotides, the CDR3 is TGTGCCAGCAGCCCGGAAGAGACCGTTCCGGAGAACACTGAAGCTTTCTTT.

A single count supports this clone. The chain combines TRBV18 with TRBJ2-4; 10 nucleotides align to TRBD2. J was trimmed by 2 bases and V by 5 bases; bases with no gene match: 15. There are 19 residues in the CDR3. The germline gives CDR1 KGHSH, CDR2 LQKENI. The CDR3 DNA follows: TGTGCCAGCTCAACCAGGAACCAGCGGGGGGGCGGGACCAAAAACATTCAGTACTTC. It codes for CASSTRNQRGGGTKNIQYF.

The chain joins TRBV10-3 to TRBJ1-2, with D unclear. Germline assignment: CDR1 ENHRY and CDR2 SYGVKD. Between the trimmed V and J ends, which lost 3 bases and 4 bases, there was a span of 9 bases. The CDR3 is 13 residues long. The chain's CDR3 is CAISDSEFYGYTF. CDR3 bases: TGTGCCATCAGTGACTCGGAATTCTATGGCTACACCTTC.

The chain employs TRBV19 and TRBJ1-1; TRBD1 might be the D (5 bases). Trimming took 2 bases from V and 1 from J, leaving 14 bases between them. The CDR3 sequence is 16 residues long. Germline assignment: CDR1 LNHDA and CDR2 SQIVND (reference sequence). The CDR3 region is CASSIPFQGRNTEAFF. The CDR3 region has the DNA TGTGCCAGTAGTATACCCTTCCAGGGTAGGAACACTGAAGCTTTCTTT.

In DNA form, the CDR3 reads TGTGCCACCAGCAAGAGGGGGATAACGAATTCACCCCTCCACTTT. Its translation: CATSKRGITNSPLHF. This chain uses TRBV15 with TRBJ1-6, with D possibly matching TRBD1 (6 bases). Deletions cut 4 bases from V and 7 bases from J, with 14 bases between. From germline, CDR1 is LNHNV and CDR2 YYDKDF (reference sequence). The CDR3 consists of 15 residues.

CDR3 sequence (DNA): TGTGCCAGCAGCTGGGACAGGGGAAAGTCACCCCTCCACTTT. Amino acid sequence: CASSWDRGKSPLHF. The chain employs TRBV3-1 (or the pseudogene TRBV3-2) and TRBJ1-6; TRBD1 aligns across 10 bases. V gave up 5 bases and J gave up 10 bases; unmatched junction bases: 5. CDR1 is LGHDT and CDR2 is YNNKEL in the germline V gene (reference sequence). The CDR3 length is 14 residues.

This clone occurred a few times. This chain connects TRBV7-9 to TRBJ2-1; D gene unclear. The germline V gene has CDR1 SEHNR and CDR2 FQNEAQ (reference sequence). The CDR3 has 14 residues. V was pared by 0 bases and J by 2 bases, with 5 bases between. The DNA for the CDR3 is TGTGCCAGCAGCTTAGCCACGGCCTACAATGAGCAGTTCTTC. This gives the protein CASSLATAYNEQFF.

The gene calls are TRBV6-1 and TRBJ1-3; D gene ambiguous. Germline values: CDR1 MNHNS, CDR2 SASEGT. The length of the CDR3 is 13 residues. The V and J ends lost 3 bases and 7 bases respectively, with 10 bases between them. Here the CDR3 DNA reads TGTGCCAGCAGTGAGTCCTATACTAACACCATATATTTT. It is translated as CASSESYTNTIYF.

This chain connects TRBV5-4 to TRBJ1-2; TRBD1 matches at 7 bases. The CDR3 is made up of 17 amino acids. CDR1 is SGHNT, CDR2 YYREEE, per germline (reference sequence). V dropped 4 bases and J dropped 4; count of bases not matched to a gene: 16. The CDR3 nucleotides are TGTGCCAGCAGCCCCACAGGGGCCGGGGGCGCACTCTATGGCTACACCTTC. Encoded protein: CASSPTGAGGALYGYTF. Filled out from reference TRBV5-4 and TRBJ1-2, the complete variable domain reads ETGVTQSPTHLIKTRGQQVTLRCSSQSGHNTVSWYQQALGQGPQFIFQYYREEENGRGNFPPRFSGLQFPNYSSELNVNALELDDSALYLCASSPTGAGGALYGYTFGSGTRLTVV.

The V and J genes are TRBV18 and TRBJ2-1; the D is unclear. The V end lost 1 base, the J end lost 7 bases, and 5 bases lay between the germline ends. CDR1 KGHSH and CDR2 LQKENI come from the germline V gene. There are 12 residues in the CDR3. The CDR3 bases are TGTGCCAGCTCACCACGTCCGAATGAGCAGTTCTTC. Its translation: CASSPRPNEQFF.

CDR3 in amino acids: CASSFRLAGGTQETQYF. Written as DNA, the CDR3 is TGTGCCAGCAGCTTCCGACTAGCGGGGGGGACACAAGAGACCCAGTACTTC. The chain employs TRBV9 and TRBJ2-5; 14 bases are a match to TRBD2. This CDR3 has 17 amino acids. Looked up from germline, CDR1 is SGDLS and CDR2 is YYNGEE. Trimming removed 4 bases from V and 2 bases from J; junction bases left unmatched: 7.

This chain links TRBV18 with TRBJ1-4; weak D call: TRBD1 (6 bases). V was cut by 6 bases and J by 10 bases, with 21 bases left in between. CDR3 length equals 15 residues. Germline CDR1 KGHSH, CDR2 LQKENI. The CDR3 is CASSPRGPQEGKLFF. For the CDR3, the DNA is TGTGCCAGCTCTCCCAGGGGCCCGCAGGAGGGAAAACTGTTTTTT.

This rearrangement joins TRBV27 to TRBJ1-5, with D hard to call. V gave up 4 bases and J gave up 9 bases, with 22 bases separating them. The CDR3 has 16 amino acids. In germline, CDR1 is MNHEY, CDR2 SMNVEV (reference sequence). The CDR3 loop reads CASSSSRSSRRLPQHF. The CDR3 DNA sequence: TGTGCCAGCAGTTCCTCCAGAAGTTCCCGGCGCTTGCCCCAGCATTTT.

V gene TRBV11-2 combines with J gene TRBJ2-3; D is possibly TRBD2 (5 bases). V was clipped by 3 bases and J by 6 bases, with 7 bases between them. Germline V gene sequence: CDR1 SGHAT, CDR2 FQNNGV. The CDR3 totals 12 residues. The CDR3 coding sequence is TGTGCCAGCAGCTTGCAGCGGGATACGCAGTATTTT. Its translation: CASSLQRDTQYF. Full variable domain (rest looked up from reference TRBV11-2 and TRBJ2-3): EAGVAQSPRYKIIEKRQSVAFWCNPISGHATLYWYQQILGQGPKLLIQFQNNGVVDDSQLPKDRFSAERLKGVDSTLKIQPAKLEDSAVYLCASSLQRDTQYFGPGTRLTVL.

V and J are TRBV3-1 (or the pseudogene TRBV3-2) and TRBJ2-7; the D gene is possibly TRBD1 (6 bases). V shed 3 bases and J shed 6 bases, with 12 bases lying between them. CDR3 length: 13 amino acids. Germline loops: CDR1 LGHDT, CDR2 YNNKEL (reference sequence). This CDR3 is CASSHQTRGEQYF. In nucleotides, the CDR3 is TGTGCCAGCAGCCACCAAACCAGGGGCGAGCAGTACTTC.

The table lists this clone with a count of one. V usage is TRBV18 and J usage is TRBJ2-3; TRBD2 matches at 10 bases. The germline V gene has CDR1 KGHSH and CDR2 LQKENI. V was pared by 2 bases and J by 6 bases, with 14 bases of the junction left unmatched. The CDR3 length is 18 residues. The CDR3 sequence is CASSPSFGLAATRDTQYF. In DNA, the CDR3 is TGTGCCAGCTCACCATCTTTTGGACTAGCGGCCACCCGGGATACGCAGTATTTT.

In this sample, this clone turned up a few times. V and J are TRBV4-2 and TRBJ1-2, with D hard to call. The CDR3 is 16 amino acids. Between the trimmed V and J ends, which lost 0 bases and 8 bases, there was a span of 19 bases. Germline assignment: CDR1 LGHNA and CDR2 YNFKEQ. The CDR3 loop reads CASSQEWSSPRGGYTF. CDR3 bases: TGTGCCAGCAGCCAAGAATGGTCCAGTCCTCGAGGCGGCTACACCTTC.